One sample yielded the 27 T cell receptor beta chains listed below, sequenced in a study of cytomegalovirus exposure and HLA in healthy donors. The PCR had 60 Vbeta and 13 Jbeta primers. Method: immunoSEQ multiplex PCR; TCRdb's copy keeps in-frame clones and lacks some. The sample has some 140,000 clones; 75% to 85% are singletons. The sequenced sample was PBMCs. These receptors were collected from a female donor in good health and CMV-seropositive.

This rearrangement joins TRBV18 to TRBJ2-7; no clear D gene. Trimming pared 1 base from V and 0 bases from J, leaving 4 bases between. The CDR3 length is 13 residues. CDR1 is KGHSH and CDR2 is LQKENI in the germline V gene. The CDR3, as DNA: TGTGCCAGCTCACCACGGGCCTCCTACGAGCAGTACTTC. Encoded protein: CASSPRASYEQYF.

V gene TRBV15 combines with J gene TRBJ1-2; a weak D match, TRBD1 (5 bases). V lost 1 base to trimming and J lost 12 bases, with 18 bases between them. The CDR3 consists of 14 residues. Germline V gives CDR1 LNHNV, CDR2 YYDKDF (reference sequence). The CDR3 reads CATSRGGRLERHTF. For the CDR3, the DNA is TGTGCCACCAGCAGAGGGGGCAGGCTCGAAAGGCACACCTTC.

This clone appeared a single time. The genes are TRBV21-1 and TRBJ2-1; the D call in the table, TRBD1, was not verified against the DNA. TRBV21-1 is termed a pseudogene. This CDR3 contains 14 residues. The CDR3 nucleotides are TGTGCCAGCACAGTTCGTCACAGCTACAATGAGCAGTTCTTC. This encodes CASTVRHSYNEQFF.

The chain couples TRBV5-1 to TRBJ2-5; 9 bases align to TRBD1. The CDR3 totals 15 residues. Trimming cost V 1 base and J 5 bases; bases outside gene matches: 6. Germline-derived CDR1 and CDR2 are SGHRS and YFSETQ. DNA of the CDR3: TGCGCCAGCAGCTTGACAGGGGGCCAGTCGGAGACCCAGTACTTC. It is translated as CASSLTGGQSETQYF.

V usage is TRBV10-1 and J usage is TRBJ2-3; TRBD2 matches at 10 bases. Germline CDR1 is WNHNN and CDR2 is SYGVQD (reference sequence). V was clipped by 4 bases and J by 5 bases; unmatched bases: 9. This CDR3 is 16 amino acids long. CDR3 sequence: CASSVSSGRAGDTQYF. The DNA of the CDR3 is TGCGCCAGCAGTGTTTCGAGCGGGAGGGCTGGAGATACGCAGTATTTT.

This chain connects TRBV6-1 to TRBJ1-5; tentatively, D is TRBD1 (6 bases). Per germline, CDR1 MNHNS and CDR2 SASEGT. Trimming removed 6 bases from V and 4 bases from J, with 13 bases in between. CDR3 length: 14 amino acids. The CDR3: CASRAPGANQPQHF. CDR3 nucleotide sequence: TGTGCCAGCAGGGCCCCAGGGGCGAATCAGCCCCAGCATTTT.

This chain connects TRBV10-3 to TRBJ2-5; D is unresolved. This CDR3 is built from 13 residues. V lost 3 bases to trimming and J lost 3 bases, with 8 bases between them. Germline CDR1 reads ENHRY; CDR2 reads SYGVKD. CDR3 sequence: CAISESRKETQYF. CDR3 in DNA: TGTGCCATCAGTGAATCTAGAAAAGAGACCCAGTACTTC.

This clone was observed a handful of times. The chain uses TRBV7-9 and TRBJ1-6; 10 nucleotides agree with TRBD1. V was clipped by 2 bases and J by 11 bases; unmatched bases: 6. Germline V gene sequence: CDR1 SEHNR, CDR2 FQNEAQ (reference sequence). The CDR3 totals 15 residues. The CDR3 DNA reads as TGTGCCAGCAGCTTATCCCGGGACAGGGGTGCACCCCTCCACTTT. This gives the protein CASSLSRDRGAPLHF.

The chain uses TRBV6-5 and TRBJ2-5, with 7 bases that match TRBD1. The V gene's germline CDR1 is MNHEY and CDR2 SVGAGI. The CDR3 totals 15 residues. The trim removed 4 bases at V and 1 base at J, leaving 6 bases unmatched. The chain's CDR3 is CASSSPGTAQETQYF. The CDR3 coding sequence is TGTGCCAGCAGTTCCCCCGGGACAGCCCAAGAGACCCAGTACTTC.

The chain links TRBV2 to TRBJ2-5; TRBD1 might be the D (5 bases). V dropped 3 bases and J dropped 2 bases, with 10 bases sitting between them. The CDR3 spans 14 residues. Germline V lookup: CDR1 SNHLY, CDR2 FYNNEI. In DNA, the CDR3 is TGTGCCAGCAGTGAGTTATCAGGGCAAGAGACCCAGTACTTC. It translates to CASSELSGQETQYF.

This chain connects TRBV19 to TRBJ1-1; D possibly corresponds to TRBD1 (6 bases). Per the germline V gene, CDR1 is LNHDA and CDR2 is SQIVND (reference sequence). This CDR3 has 14 amino acids. Deletions cut 7 bases from V and 5 bases from J, with 17 bases between. The CDR3 loop is CASIIWGRRTEAFF. DNA of the CDR3: TGTGCCAGTATTATTTGGGGGCGGCGGACTGAAGCTTTCTTT.

This clone was picked up a small number of times. The chain carries TRBV6-1 and TRBJ2-7; weak D call: TRBD2 (5 bases). V dropped 3 bases and J dropped 2 bases, with 20 bases sitting between them. Germline CDR1 reads MNHNS; CDR2 reads SASEGT. The CDR3 runs to 17 residues. The CDR3 DNA sequence: TGTGCCAGCAGTGAGAACCCATTTAGCGTTTACACCTACGAGCAGTACTTC. Translated, it gives CASSENPFSVYTYEQYF.

The chain uses TRBV21-1 and TRBJ2-2; the table's TRBD2 call for D was not verified on the DNA. TRBV21-1 is classified as a pseudogene. This CDR3 contains 15 residues. The CDR3 DNA reads TGTGCCAGCAGCAAAGGGAGATCAAACACCGGGGAGCTGTTTTTT. It is translated as CASSKGRSNTGELFF.

The chain carries TRBV2 and TRBJ2-3; weak D call: TRBD2 (5 bases). The CDR3 contains 15 residues. Germline V gene lookup returns CDR1 SNHLY and CDR2 FYNNEI. Trimming removed 6 bases at V and 2 bases at J, with 15 bases between. CDR3: CASRADSWTTDTQYF. CDR3 in DNA: TGTGCCAGCAGGGCGGACTCCTGGACCACAGATACGCAGTATTTT.

This clone showed up just a few times. The V and J genes are TRBV11-2 and TRBJ1-2; D is possibly TRBD1 (5 bases). The CDR3 sequence is 14 residues long. Germline assignment: CDR1 SGHAT and CDR2 FQNNGV. The V end was cut by 3 bases, the J end by 4 bases, with 12 bases between. The CDR3 loop reads CASSFMGQGYGYTF. Here the CDR3 DNA reads TGTGCCAGCAGCTTTATGGGGCAGGGCTATGGCTACACCTTC.

The chain couples TRBV7-2 to TRBJ2-7, with 12 nucleotides matching TRBD1. Germline-derived CDR1 and CDR2 are SGHTA and FQGNSA. V lost 1 base, J lost 6 bases, and 7 bases stayed unmatched. The CDR3 spans 16 residues. This CDR3 reads CASSLVPGTGGSEQYF. The DNA for the CDR3 is TGTGCCAGCAGCTTAGTCCCCGGGACAGGGGGCTCCGAGCAGTACTTC.

About this clone itself: The same CDR3 is also encoded by other DNA sequences in this sample. The genes are TRBV5-1 and TRBJ1-1, with 8 bases matching TRBD1. The CDR3 sequence is 15 residues long. Per germline, CDR1 SGHRS and CDR2 YFSETQ. V trimming: 0 bases; J trimming: 2 bases; junction bases outside the gene matches: 3. This chain's CDR3 is CASSLDRGGNTEAFF. Written as DNA, the CDR3 is TGCGCCAGCAGCTTGGACAGGGGGGGAAACACTGAAGCTTTCTTT.

The genes are TRBV7-6 and TRBJ2-7; 15 bases align to TRBD2. This CDR3 contains 18 residues. CDR1 and CDR2 from the germline V gene are SGHVS and FNYEAQ. V lost 0 bases, J lost 1 base, and 4 bases stayed unmatched. Here the CDR3 reads CASSLAGLAGGLSYEQYF. CDR3 bases: TGTGCCAGCAGCTTAGCCGGACTAGCGGGAGGGTTGTCCTACGAGCAGTACTTC.

As for this clone: The identical CDR3 is also encoded by other nucleotide sequences in the sample. V usage is TRBV5-1 and J usage is TRBJ1-5; TRBD1 aligns across 7 bases. The CDR3 has 14 amino acids. Trimming at V came to 2 bases and at J to 4 bases, leaving 3 bases not matched to a gene. In germline, CDR1 is SGHRS, CDR2 YFSETQ. The CDR3 DNA reads as TGCGCCAGCAGCTTAGGGACAGCTAATCAGCCCCAGCATTTT. Translating it yields CASSLGTANQPQHF.

The CDR3, as DNA: TGTGCCAGCAGCCAAGCAGCGGGCAATGAGCAGTTCTTC. It specifies CASSQAAGNEQFF. The V call is TRBV4-2, the J call TRBJ2-1, with D possibly matching TRBD2 (6 bases). Germline-derived CDR1 and CDR2 are LGHNA and YNFKEQ. Trimming took 1 base from V and 6 from J, leaving 7 bases between them. The CDR3 spans 13 residues.

The chain has TRBV6-5 and TRBJ1-1, with D possibly matching TRBD1 (6 bases). The CDR3 has 13 amino acids. Germline V gene sequence: CDR1 MNHEY, CDR2 SVGAGI. V was pared by 5 bases and J by 4 bases, with 11 bases between. CDR3 region: CASSEQDSTEAFF. CDR3 bases: TGTGCCAGCAGTGAACAGGACAGCACTGAAGCTTTCTTT.

J is TRBJ2-5 and V is TRBV4-1; 10 bases map to TRBD1. CDR3 length equals 17 residues. Per germline, CDR1 MGHRA and CDR2 YSYEKL. J lost 5 bases, V lost 1 base, and 10 bases had no gene match. The CDR3: CASSQGLWTGGSETQYF. Written as DNA, the CDR3 is TGCGCCAGCAGCCAAGGCCTATGGACAGGGGGGTCGGAGACCCAGTACTTC.

As concerns this clone: Here the CDR3 omits its conserved ending phenylalanine or tryptophan, so a read error is the likely source. The DNA is omitted, as the CDR3 cannot be located on it reliably, and the CDR3 follows TCRdb's listing. The chain is built from TRBV29-1 and TRBJ1-2; the tabulated D call, TRBD1, remains unverified against the DNA. The CDR3 sequence runs 13 residues, both termini included. Germline CDR1 SQVTM, CDR2 ANQGSEA. This CDR3 reads CSVEKGQGYGCTL.

The chain combines TRBV11-2 with TRBJ2-1, with 15 bases matching TRBD2. Trimming cost V 5 bases and J 8 bases; bases outside gene matches: 7. The germline V gene encodes CDR1 SGHAT and CDR2 FQNNGV. There are 16 residues in the CDR3. The DNA of the CDR3 is TGTGCCAGCAGCGCCGGACTAGCGGGGGGGCTCGATGAGCAGTTCTTC. Translation gives CASSAGLAGGLDEQFF.

This clone occurred a few times. V and J are TRBV4-1 and TRBJ2-5; D ambiguous. Trimming left V 0 bases short and J 5 bases short, with 4 bases between. Germline V CDR1 and CDR2: MGHRA, YSYEKL. The CDR3 length is 12 residues. CDR3 DNA: TGCGCCAGCAGCCAAGACAGGGAGACCCAGTACTTC. It encodes CASSQDRETQYF.

The chain links TRBV11-1 to TRBJ2-7, with D unclear. The germline V and J ends were trimmed by 1 base and 0 bases, with 10 bases remaining between them. CDR1 SGHAT and CDR2 FQDESV come from the germline V gene (reference sequence). The CDR3 is 15 residues long. CDR3 sequence reads: CASSLGQYSSYEQYF. CDR3 nucleotides: TGTGCCAGCAGCTTAGGCCAGTACAGCTCCTACGAGCAGTACTTC.

V usage is TRBV7-2 and J usage is TRBJ2-7, with unresolved D. The V end lost 3 bases, the J end lost 1 base, and 7 bases lay between the germline ends. The CDR3 is 13 residues long. The germline V gene has CDR1 SGHTA and CDR2 FQGNSA. The CDR3 is CASSFTRSYEQYF. The DNA of the CDR3 is TGTGCCAGCAGCTTTACCAGGTCCTACGAGCAGTACTTC.